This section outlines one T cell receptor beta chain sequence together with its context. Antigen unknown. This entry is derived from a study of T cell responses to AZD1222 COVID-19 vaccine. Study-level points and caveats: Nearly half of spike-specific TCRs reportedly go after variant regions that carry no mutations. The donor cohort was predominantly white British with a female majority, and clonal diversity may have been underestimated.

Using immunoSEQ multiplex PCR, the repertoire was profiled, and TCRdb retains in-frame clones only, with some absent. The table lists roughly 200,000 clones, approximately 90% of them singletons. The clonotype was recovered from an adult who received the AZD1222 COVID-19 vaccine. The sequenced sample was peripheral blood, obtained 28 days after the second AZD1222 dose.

CDR3 DNA: TGTGCCAGCAGAGAGGGGGCTAGTCGTAATCAGCCCCAGCATTTT. Protein sequence: CASREGASRNQPQHF. The J gene is TRBJ1-5, the V gene TRBV2; 7 bases align to TRBD1. The CDR3 has 15 amino acids. Unmatched junction bases numbered 9, after V lost 6 bases and J lost 4 bases. In germline, CDR1 is SNHLY, CDR2 FYNNEI. The variable domain in full, with the rest retrieved from reference TRBV2 and TRBJ1-5, is EPEVTQTPSHQVTQMGQEVILRCVPISNHLYFYWYRQILGQKVEFLVSFYNNEISEKSEIFDDQFSVERPDGSNFTLKIRSTKLEDSAMYFCASREGASRNQPQHFGDGTRLSIL.